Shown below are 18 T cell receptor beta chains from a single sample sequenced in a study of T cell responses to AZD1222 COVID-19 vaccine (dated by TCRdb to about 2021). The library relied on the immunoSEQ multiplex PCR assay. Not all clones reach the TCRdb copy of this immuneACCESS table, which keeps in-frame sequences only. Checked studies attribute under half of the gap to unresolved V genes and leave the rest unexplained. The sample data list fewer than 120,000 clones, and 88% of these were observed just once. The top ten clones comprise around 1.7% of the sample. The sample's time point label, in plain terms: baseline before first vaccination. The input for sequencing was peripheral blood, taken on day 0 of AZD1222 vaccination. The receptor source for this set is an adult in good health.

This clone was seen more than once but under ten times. CDR3 protein: CASRFTGYGSGNTIYF. The CDR3 nucleotides are TGTGCCAGCAGGTTCACAGGGTATGGCTCTGGAAACACCATATATTTT. V is TRBV7-9 and J is TRBJ1-3, with D perhaps TRBD1 (6 bases). V was cut by 6 bases and J by 0 bases, with 15 bases left in between. CDR1 SEHNR and CDR2 FQNEAQ come from the germline V gene (reference sequence). The length of the CDR3 is 16 residues.

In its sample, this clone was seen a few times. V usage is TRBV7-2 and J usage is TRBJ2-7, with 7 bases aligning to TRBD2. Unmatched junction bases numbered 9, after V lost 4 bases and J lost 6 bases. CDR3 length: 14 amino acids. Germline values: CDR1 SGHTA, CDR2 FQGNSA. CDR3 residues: CASSSAGGGREQYF. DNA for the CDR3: TGTGCCAGCAGCTCGGCTGGGGGGGGTCGCGAGCAGTACTTC.

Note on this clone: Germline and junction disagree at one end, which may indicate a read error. This CDR3 reads CASSLEGHPLVVAF. DNA of the CDR3: TGTGCCAGCAGCTTAGAGGGCCACCCGCTCGTGGTCGCCTTC. This chain uses TRBV7-9 with TRBJ1-2; D is unclear. Germline assignment: CDR1 SEHNR and CDR2 FQNEAQ (reference sequence). The CDR3 consists of 14 residues.

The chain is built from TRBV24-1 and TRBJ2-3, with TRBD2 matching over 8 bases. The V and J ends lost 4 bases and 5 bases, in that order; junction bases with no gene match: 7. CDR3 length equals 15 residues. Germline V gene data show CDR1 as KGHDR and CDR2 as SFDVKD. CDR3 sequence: CATSESGTSRDTQYF. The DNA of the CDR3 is TGTGCCACCAGTGAGTCCGGGACTAGTAGAGATACGCAGTATTTT.

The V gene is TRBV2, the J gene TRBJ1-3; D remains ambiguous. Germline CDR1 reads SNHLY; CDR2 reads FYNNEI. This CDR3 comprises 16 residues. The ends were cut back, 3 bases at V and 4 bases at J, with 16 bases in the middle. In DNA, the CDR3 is TGTGCCAGCAGTGACGGTGGTTTCAGTCCCGGAAACACCATATATTTT. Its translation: CASSDGGFSPGNTIYF.

CDR3 in amino acids: CASSPPTGATTNEKLFF. The CDR3 region has the DNA TGCGCCAGCAGCCCCCCTACCGGGGCCACAACTAATGAAAAACTGTTTTTT. The chain is built from TRBV5-1 and TRBJ1-4, with D possibly TRBD1 on 5 matching bases. V was clipped by 4 bases and J by 0 bases, with 16 bases between them. Germline CDR1 SGHRS, CDR2 YFSETQ. The CDR3 runs 17 residues.

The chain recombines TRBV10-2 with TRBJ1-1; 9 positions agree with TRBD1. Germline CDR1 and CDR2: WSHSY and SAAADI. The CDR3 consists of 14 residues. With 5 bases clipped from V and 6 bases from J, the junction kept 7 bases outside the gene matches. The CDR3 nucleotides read TGCGCCAGCAGTAGGGACAGGGAATTCTCTGAAGCTTTCTTT. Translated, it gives CASSRDREFSEAFF.

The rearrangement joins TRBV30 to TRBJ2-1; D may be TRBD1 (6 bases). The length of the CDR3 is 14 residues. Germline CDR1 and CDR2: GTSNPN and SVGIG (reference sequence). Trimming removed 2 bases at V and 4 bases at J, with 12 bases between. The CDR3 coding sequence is TGTGCCTGGAGTACAGAGGACAGTTACAATGAGCAGTTCTTC. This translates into CAWSTEDSYNEQFF. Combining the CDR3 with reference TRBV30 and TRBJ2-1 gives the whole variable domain SQTIHQWPATLVQPVGSPLSLECTVEGTSNPNLYWYRQAAGRGLQLLFYSVGIGQISSEVPQNLSASRPQDRQFILSSKKLLLSDSGFYLCAWSTEDSYNEQFFGPGTRLTVL.

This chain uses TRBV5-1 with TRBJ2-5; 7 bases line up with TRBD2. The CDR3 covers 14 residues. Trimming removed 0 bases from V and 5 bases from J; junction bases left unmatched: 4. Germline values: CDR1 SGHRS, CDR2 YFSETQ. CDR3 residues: CASSLVAGVETQYF. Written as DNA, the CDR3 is TGCGCCAGCAGCTTGGTGGCGGGGGTTGAGACCCAGTACTTC.

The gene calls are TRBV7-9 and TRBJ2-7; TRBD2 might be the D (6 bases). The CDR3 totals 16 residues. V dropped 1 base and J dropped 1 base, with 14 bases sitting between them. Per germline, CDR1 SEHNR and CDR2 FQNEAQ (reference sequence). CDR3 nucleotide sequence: TGTGCCAGCAGCTTAGTGCTCGCTAGCGTATCCTACGAGCAGTACTTC. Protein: CASSLVLASVSYEQYF. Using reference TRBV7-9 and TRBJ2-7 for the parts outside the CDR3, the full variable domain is DTGVSQNPRHKITKRGQNVTFRCDPISEHNRLYWYRQTLGQGPEFLTYFQNEAQLEKSRLLSDRFSAERPKGSFSTLEIQRTEQGDSAMYLCASSLVLASVSYEQYFGPGTRLTVT.

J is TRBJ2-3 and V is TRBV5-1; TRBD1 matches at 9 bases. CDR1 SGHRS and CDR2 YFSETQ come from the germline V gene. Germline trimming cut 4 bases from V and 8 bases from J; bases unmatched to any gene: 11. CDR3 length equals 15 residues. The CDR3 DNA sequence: TGCGCCAGCAGCATCGGACAGGGGAGTTATGTTACGCAGTATTTT. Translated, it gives CASSIGQGSYVTQYF.

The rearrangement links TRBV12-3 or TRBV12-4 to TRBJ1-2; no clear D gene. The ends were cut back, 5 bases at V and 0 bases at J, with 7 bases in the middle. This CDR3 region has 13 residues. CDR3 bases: TGTGCCAGCAGTACCGGGTCTAACTATGGCTACACCTTC. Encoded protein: CASSTGSNYGYTF.

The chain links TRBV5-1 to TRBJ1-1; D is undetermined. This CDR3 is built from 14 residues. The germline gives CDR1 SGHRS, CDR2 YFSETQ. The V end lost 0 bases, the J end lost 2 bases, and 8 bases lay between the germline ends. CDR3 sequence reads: CASSLGGGNTEAFF. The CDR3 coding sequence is TGCGCCAGCAGCTTGGGTGGCGGAAACACTGAAGCTTTCTTT. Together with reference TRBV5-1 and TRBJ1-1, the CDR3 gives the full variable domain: KAGVTQTPRYLIKTRGQQVTLSCSPISGHRSVSWYQQTPGQGLQFLFEYFSETQRNKGNFPGRFSGRQFSNSRSEMNVSTLELGDSALYLCASSLGGGNTEAFFGQGTRLTVV.

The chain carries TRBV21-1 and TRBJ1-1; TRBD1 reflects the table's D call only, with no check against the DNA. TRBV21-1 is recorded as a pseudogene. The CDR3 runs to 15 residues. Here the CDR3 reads CASSKTETPNTEAFF. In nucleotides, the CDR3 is TGTGCCAGCAGCAAGACCGAGACACCGAACACTGAAGCTTTCTTT.

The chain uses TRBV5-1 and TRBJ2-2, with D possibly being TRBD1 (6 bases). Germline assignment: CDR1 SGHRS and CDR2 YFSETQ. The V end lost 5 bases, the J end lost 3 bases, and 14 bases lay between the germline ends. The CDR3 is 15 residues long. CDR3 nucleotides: TGCGCCAGCAGTCTCGGGACACCTGACACCGGGGAGCTGTTTTTT. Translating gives CASSLGTPDTGELFF. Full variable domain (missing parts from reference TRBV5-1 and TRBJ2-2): KAGVTQTPRYLIKTRGQQVTLSCSPISGHRSVSWYQQTPGQGLQFLFEYFSETQRNKGNFPGRFSGRQFSNSRSEMNVSTLELGDSALYLCASSLGTPDTGELFFGEGSRLTVL.

CDR3 DNA sequence: TGTGCCAGCAAACTCGGGAGGGCCAATTCACCCCTCCACTTT. This translates into CASKLGRANSPLHF. V gene TRBV2 combines with J gene TRBJ1-6; D call uncertain. V shed 7 bases and J shed 7 bases, with 14 bases lying between them. CDR1 is SNHLY, CDR2 FYNNEI, per germline. The CDR3 contains 14 residues.

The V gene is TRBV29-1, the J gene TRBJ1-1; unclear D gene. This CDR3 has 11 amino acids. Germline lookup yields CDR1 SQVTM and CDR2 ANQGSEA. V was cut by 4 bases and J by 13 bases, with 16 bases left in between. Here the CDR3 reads CSVVINEYVFF. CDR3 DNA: TGCAGCGTTGTTATCAATGAGTACGTTTTCTTT.

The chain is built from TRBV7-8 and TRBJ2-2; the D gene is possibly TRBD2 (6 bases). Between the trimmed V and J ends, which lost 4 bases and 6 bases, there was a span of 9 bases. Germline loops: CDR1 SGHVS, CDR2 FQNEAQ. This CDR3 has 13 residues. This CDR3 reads CASSWGVSGELFF. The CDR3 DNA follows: TGTGCCAGCAGCTGGGGGGTCTCCGGGGAGCTGTTTTTT.